One and the same sample provided the 8 T cell receptor beta chains below, sequenced in a study of blood T cell repertoires in COVID-19. Using immunoSEQ multiplex PCR, the repertoire was profiled, and TCRdb retains in-frame clones only, with some absent. The table shows around 120,000 clones, with 75% to 95% occurring only once. Sample: peripheral blood. These receptors all stem from a human donor with active COVID-19. The donor label of this sample is uncertain.

This rearrangement joins TRBV6-1 to TRBJ2-5; possibly TRBD1 for D (6 bases). Germline-derived CDR1 and CDR2 are MNHNS and SASEGT. Trimming shortened V by 3 bases and J by 1 base, and 18 bases separated the two germline ends. The CDR3 consists of 17 residues. The CDR3 is CASSDPYNRVRQETQYF. CDR3 DNA: TGTGCCAGCAGTGATCCATACAACAGGGTTCGCCAAGAGACCCAGTACTTC.

The chain employs TRBV7-9 and TRBJ2-1, with D possibly TRBD1 on 6 matching bases. The CDR3 sequence is 15 residues long. Trimming left V 5 bases short and J 5 bases short, with 16 bases between. Germline V lookup: CDR1 SEHNR, CDR2 FQNEAQ (reference sequence). The CDR3 loop is CASSPPYREHNEQFF. CDR3 DNA: TGTGCCAGCAGCCCCCCGTACAGGGAACACAATGAGCAGTTCTTC. The full variable domain, completed using reference TRBV7-9 and TRBJ2-1, is DTGVSQNPRHKITKRGQNVTFRCDPISEHNRLYWYRQTLGQGPEFLTYFQNEAQLEKSRLLSDRFSAERPKGSFSTLEIQRTEQGDSAMYLCASSPPYREHNEQFFGPGTRLTVL.

The rearrangement uses TRBV5-1 and TRBJ1-1, with 9 nucleotides matching TRBD1. V dropped 4 bases and J dropped 11; count of bases not matched to a gene: 12. Germline V CDR1 and CDR2: SGHRS, YFSETQ. CDR3 length equals 14 residues. The CDR3 DNA follows: TGCGCCAGCAGCCCGGTAGGACAGGGGAGACGGGCTTTCTTT. Translated: CASSPVGQGRRAFF.

This clone showed up just a few times. V is TRBV9 and J is TRBJ2-1; TRBD2 matches 9 bases. Germline V lookup: CDR1 SGDLS, CDR2 YYNGEE. The trim removed 4 bases at V and 10 bases at J, leaving 12 bases unmatched. The CDR3 is 15 amino acids. The CDR3 DNA sequence: TGTGCCAGCAGCCCTCGCGGGCGGGGGGGCGGCGAGCAGTTCTTC. This codes for CASSPRGRGGGEQFF.

The chain uses TRBV7-8 and TRBJ2-5; weak D call: TRBD2 (6 bases). The germline gives CDR1 SGHVS, CDR2 FQNEAQ. This CDR3 has 14 amino acids. Deletions cut 8 bases from V and 5 bases from J, with 18 bases between. DNA of the CDR3: TGTGCCAGCGCTCCCGGGGGAGGCGGCGAGACCCAGTACTTC. This encodes CASAPGGGGETQYF. The complete variable domain, with remaining parts taken from reference TRBV7-8 and TRBJ2-5, reads GAGVSQSPRYKVAKRGQDVALRCDPISGHVSLFWYQQALGQGPEFLTYFQNEAQLDKSGLPSDRFFAERPEGSVSTLKIQRTQQEDSAVYLCASAPGGGGETQYFGPGTRLLVL.

The gene calls are TRBV7-9 and TRBJ2-5; D uncertain. The CDR3 is 14 residues long. Trimming pared 4 bases from V and 5 bases from J, leaving 14 bases between. Germline CDR1 reads SEHNR; CDR2 reads FQNEAQ (reference sequence). CDR3 residues: CASSSTEVAETQYF. The CDR3 DNA sequence: TGTGCCAGCAGCTCCACCGAGGTGGCGGAGACCCAGTACTTC.

The chain couples TRBV7-9 to TRBJ2-3, with 11 bases fitting TRBD2. The CDR3 is made up of 16 amino acids. The V gene's germline CDR1 is SEHNR and CDR2 FQNEAQ (reference sequence). The junction had 4 bases not matched to a gene; V was cut back by 1 base and J by 4 bases. The DNA for the CDR3 is TGTGCCAGCAGCTTAGATAGCGGGGGGGGCCCAGATACGCAGTATTTT. This gives the protein CASSLDSGGGPDTQYF.

This chain links TRBV6-2 or TRBV6-3 with TRBJ1-5, with TRBD1 matching over 9 bases. The CDR3 runs 16 residues. Germline CDR1 and CDR2: MNHEY and SVGEGT. The V segment lost 6 bases and the J segment 3 bases; nucleotides outside the gene matches: 9. CDR3 coding DNA: TGTGCCAGCAGCCAGGGGGGACAGGGATACAATCAGCCCCAGCATTTT. This translates into CASSQGGQGYNQPQHF.